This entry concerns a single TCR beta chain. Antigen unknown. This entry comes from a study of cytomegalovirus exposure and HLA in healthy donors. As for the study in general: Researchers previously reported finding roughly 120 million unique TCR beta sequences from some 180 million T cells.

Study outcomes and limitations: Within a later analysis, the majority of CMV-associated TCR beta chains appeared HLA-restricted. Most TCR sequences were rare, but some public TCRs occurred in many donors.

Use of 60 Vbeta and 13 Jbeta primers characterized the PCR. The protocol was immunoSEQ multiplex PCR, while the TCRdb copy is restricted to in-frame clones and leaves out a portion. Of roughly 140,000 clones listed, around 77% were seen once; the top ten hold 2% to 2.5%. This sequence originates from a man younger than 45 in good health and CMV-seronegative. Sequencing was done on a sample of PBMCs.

CDR3 nucleotide sequence: TGTGCCAGCAGGGAAAGCGGGAGGGCCCCCGGGGAGCTGTTTTTT. The encoded protein is CASRESGRAPGELFF. The V call is TRBV28, the J call TRBJ2-2, with 10 bases matching TRBD2. The V gene's germline CDR1 is MDHEN and CDR2 SYDVKM. Germline trimming cut 6 bases from V and 6 bases from J; bases unmatched to any gene: 7. This CDR3 is 15 amino acids long.